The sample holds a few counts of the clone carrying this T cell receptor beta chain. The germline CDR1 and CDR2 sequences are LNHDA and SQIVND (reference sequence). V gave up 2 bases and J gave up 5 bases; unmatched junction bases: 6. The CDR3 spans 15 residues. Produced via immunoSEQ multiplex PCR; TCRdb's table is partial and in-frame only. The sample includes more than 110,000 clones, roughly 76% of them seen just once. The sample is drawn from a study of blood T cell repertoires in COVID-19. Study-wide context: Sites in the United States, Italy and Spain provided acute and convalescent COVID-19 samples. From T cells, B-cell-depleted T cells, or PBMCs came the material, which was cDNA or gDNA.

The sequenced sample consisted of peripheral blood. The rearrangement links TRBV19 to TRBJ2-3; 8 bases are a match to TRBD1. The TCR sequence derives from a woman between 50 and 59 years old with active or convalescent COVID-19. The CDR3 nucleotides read TGTGCCAGTAGTATATTGTCAGGGGGCGAAGATACGCAGTATTTT. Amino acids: CASSILSGGEDTQYF. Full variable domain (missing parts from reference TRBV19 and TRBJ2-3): DGGITQSPKYLFRKEGQNVTLSCEQNLNHDAMYWYRQDPGQGLRLIYYSQIVNDFQKGDIAEGYSVSREKKESFPLTVTSAQKNPTAFYLCASSILSGGEDTQYFGPGTRLTVL.